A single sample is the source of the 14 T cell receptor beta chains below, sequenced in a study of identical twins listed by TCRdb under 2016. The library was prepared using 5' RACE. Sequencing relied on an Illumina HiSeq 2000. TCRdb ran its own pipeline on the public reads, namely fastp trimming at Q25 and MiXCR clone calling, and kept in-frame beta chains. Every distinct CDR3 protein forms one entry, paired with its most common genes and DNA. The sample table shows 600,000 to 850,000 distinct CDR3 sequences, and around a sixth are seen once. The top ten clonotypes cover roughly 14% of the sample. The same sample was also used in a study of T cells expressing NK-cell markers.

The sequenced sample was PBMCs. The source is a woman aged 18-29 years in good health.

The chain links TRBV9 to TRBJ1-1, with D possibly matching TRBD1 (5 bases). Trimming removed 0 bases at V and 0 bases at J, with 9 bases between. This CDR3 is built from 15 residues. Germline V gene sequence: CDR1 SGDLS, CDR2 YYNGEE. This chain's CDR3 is CASSVGWGLNTEAFF. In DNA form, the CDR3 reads TGTGCCAGCAGCGTAGGGTGGGGGTTGAACACTGAAGCTTTCTTT.

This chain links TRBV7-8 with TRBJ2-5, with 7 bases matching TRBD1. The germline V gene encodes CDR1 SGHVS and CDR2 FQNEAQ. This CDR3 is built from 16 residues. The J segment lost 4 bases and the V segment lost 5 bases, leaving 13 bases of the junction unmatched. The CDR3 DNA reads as TGTGCCAGCAGCCTCGACAGGGTTGGGGCCGCAGAGACCCAGTACTTC. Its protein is CASSLDRVGAAETQYF.

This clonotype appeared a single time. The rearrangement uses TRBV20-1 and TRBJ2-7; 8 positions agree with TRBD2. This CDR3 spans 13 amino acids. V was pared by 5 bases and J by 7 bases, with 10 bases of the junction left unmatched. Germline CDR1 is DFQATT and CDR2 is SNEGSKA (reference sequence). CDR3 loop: CSASGLASGEQYF. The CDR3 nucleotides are TGCAGTGCTTCCGGACTAGCTTCAGGGGAGCAGTACTTC.

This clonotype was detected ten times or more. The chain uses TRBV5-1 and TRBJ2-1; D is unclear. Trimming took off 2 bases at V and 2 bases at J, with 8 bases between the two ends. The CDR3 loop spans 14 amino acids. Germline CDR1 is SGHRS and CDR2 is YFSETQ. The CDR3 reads CASSFLGTYNEQFF. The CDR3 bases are TGCGCCAGCAGCTTTCTGGGGACCTACAATGAGCAGTTCTTC.

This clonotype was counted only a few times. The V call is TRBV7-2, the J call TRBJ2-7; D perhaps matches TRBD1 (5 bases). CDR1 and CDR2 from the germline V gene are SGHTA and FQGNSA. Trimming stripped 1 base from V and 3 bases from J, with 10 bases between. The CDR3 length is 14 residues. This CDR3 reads CASSLGRVGYEQYF. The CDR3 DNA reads TGTGCCAGCAGCTTAGGCAGGGTGGGCTACGAGCAGTACTTC.

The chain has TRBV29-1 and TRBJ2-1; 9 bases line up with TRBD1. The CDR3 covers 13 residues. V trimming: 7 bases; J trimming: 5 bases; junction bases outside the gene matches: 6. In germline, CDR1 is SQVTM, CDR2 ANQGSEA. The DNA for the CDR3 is TGCAGCGCCGGACAGGGGCTAGACAATGAGCAGTTCTTC. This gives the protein CSAGQGLDNEQFF.

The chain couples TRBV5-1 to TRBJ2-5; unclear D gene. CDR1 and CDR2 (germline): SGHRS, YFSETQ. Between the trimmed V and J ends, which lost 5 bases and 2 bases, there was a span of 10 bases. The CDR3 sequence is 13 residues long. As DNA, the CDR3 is TGCGCCAGCAGACCGGACCTTCAAGAGACCCAGTACTTC. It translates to CASRPDLQETQYF.

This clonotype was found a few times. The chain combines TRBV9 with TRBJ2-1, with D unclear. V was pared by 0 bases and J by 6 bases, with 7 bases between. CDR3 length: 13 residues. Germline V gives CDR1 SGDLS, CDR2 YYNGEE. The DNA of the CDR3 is TGTGCCAGCAGCGTAGGGGTCTTCAATGAGCAGTTCTTC. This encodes CASSVGVFNEQFF.

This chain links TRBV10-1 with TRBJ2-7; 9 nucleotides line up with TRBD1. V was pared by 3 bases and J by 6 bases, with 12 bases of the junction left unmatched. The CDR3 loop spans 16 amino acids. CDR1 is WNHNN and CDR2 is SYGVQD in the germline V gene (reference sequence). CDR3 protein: CASSDVYRDRAREQYF. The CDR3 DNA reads TGCGCCAGCAGTGATGTTTACCGGGACAGGGCCCGCGAGCAGTACTTC.

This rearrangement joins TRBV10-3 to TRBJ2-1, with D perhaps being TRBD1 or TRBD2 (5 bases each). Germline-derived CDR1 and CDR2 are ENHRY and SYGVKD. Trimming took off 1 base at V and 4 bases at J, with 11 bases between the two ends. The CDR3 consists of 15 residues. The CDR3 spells CAISELGTSYNEQFF. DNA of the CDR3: TGTGCCATCAGTGAGTTAGGGACCTCTTACAATGAGCAGTTCTTC.

This CDR3 reads CASSVGGMYGYTF. CDR3 coding DNA: TGTGCCAGCAGCGTGGGCGGAATGTATGGCTACACCTTC. V is TRBV9 and J is TRBJ1-2; no reliable D call. With 2 bases removed from V and 5 bases from J, the gap between germline ends came to 10 bases. CDR1 is SGDLS, CDR2 YYNGEE, per germline. The CDR3 totals 13 residues.

The CDR3 nucleotides are TGTGCCAGCAGCTTGCAGTTCTCTGGGGCCAACGTCCTGACTTTC. Translated: CASSLQFSGANVLTF. The chain has TRBV11-2 and TRBJ2-6; D is unresolved. This CDR3 is 15 amino acids long. Germline V gives CDR1 SGHAT, CDR2 FQNNGV. Deletions cut 3 bases from V and 0 bases from J, with 6 bases between.

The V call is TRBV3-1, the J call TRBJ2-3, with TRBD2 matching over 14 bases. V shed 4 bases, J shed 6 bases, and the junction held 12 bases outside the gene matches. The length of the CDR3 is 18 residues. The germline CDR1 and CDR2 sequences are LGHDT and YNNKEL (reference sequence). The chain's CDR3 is CASSPRLAGGTITDTQYF. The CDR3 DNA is TGTGCCAGCAGCCCCCGACTAGCGGGGGGGACGATCACGGATACGCAGTATTTT.

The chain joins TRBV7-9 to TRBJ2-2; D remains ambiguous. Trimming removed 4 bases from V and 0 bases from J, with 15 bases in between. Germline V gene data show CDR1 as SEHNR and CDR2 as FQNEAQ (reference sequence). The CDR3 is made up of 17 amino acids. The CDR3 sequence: CASSSVRTDTNTGELFF. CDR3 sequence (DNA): TGTGCCAGCAGCTCAGTCCGTACAGATACGAACACCGGGGAGCTGTTTTTT.